The 19 T cell receptor beta chains below all came from one sample that was sequenced in a study of B cell selection in AIRE deficiency. The data were produced by immunoSEQ multiplex PCR, yet TCRdb's version contains in-frame clones alone and is incomplete. The sample yields about 25,000 clones, roughly 97% seen once. The sorted conventional CD4 T cells were gated as CD4+CD127+. Sequences were obtained from conventional CD4+ T cells sorted from PBMCs. Every receptor here comes from a human donor with AIRE deficiency.

The V gene is TRBV10-3, the J gene TRBJ1-2; 8 nucleotides align to TRBD1. J lost 7 bases, V lost 8 bases, and 6 bases had no gene match. Germline V gives CDR1 ENHRY, CDR2 SYGVKD. The CDR3 length is 12 residues. The CDR3 coding sequence is TGTGCCATCTTTGGACAGGGCTCTGGCTACACCTTC. Translating gives CAIFGQGSGYTF.

The V gene is TRBV28, the J gene TRBJ1-6; D possibly corresponds to TRBD1 (6 bases). V was clipped by 5 bases and J by 6 bases, with 14 bases between them. The CDR3 extends over 15 amino acids. Looked up from germline, CDR1 is MDHEN and CDR2 is SYDVKM. CDR3 sequence (DNA): TGTGCCAGCAGTCCCCCGACAGGCCCTAATTCACCCCTCCACTTT. Translated, it gives CASSPPTGPNSPLHF. The whole variable domain, remainder taken from reference TRBV28 and TRBJ1-6, is DVKVTQSSRYLVKRTGEKVFLECVQDMDHENMFWYRQDPGLGLRLIYFSYDVKMKEKGDIPEGYSVSREKKERFSLILESASTNQTSMYLCASSPPTGPNSPLHFGNGTRLTVT.

This chain's CDR3 is CAWSVLGQVTQPQHF. CDR3 in DNA: TGTGCCTGGAGTGTACTGGGACAGGTTACGCAGCCCCAGCATTTT. The chain uses TRBV30 and TRBJ1-5; 8 bases match TRBD1. CDR1 and CDR2 from the germline V gene are GTSNPN and SVGIG (reference sequence). V was clipped by 0 bases and J by 7 bases; unmatched bases: 8. CDR3 length: 15 amino acids.

The rearrangement links TRBV7-2 to TRBJ2-3, with a possible D match to TRBD1 (5 bases). This CDR3 is 16 amino acids long. V gave up 2 bases and J gave up 2 bases, with 14 bases separating them. CDR1 and CDR2 (germline): SGHTA, FQGNSA. CDR3 DNA: TGTGCCAGCAGCTTATCCCCAGGGCTTAACACAGATACGCAGTATTTT. This gives the protein CASSLSPGLNTDTQYF. The whole variable domain, filled in from reference TRBV7-2 and TRBJ2-3, reads GAGVSQSPSNKVTEKGKDVELRCDPISGHTALYWYRQSLGQGLEFLIYFQGNSAPDKSGLPSDRFSAERTGGSVSTLTIQRTQQEDSAVYLCASSLSPGLNTDTQYFGPGTRLTVL.

The chain carries TRBV7-8 and TRBJ2-6; D call uncertain. The CDR3 is made up of 15 amino acids. V was cut by 1 base and J by 0 bases, with 4 bases left in between. In germline, CDR1 is SGHVS, CDR2 FQNEAQ. Here the CDR3 reads CASSLVHSGANVLTF. In DNA form, the CDR3 reads TGTGCCAGCAGCTTAGTCCACTCTGGGGCCAACGTCCTGACTTTC.

This clone showed up just once. This chain links TRBV6-5 with TRBJ2-3, with D hard to call. The CDR3 is 14 residues long. The V gene lost 2 bases and the J gene lost 4 bases, with 10 bases spanning the gap. Germline CDR1 and CDR2: MNHEY and SVGAGI. The CDR3 region is CASSYRKGSDTQYF. DNA of the CDR3: TGTGCCAGCAGTTACCGGAAGGGTTCAGATACGCAGTATTTT.

The CDR3 DNA reads TGTGCCAGCAGCTTTAACCCCACTAGCGGGATCAATGAGCAGTTCTTC. Translating it yields CASSFNPTSGINEQFF. This chain connects TRBV5-5 to TRBJ2-1, with 10 bases fitting TRBD2. The CDR3 totals 16 residues. After removal of 2 bases from V and 6 bases from J, the junction contained 8 bases not matched to a gene. Germline CDR1 reads SGHKS; CDR2 reads YYEKEE (reference sequence).

The V and J genes are TRBV30 and TRBJ2-7; 10 bases match TRBD2. The CDR3 has 15 residues. Germline loops: CDR1 GTSNPN, CDR2 SVGIG (reference sequence). V lost 1 base to trimming and J lost 5 bases; unmatched junction nucleotides: 8. The DNA of the CDR3 is TGTGCCTGGAGTGGCAAGCGGGGGGGGTCTAACGAGCAGTACTTC. It encodes CAWSGKRGGSNEQYF.

To note about this clone: A junction end diverges from the germline sequence, so it may reflect a read error. The rearrangement uses TRBV5-4 and TRBJ2-7; TRBD2 is a possible D gene (7 bases). CDR1 SGHNT and CDR2 YYREEE come from the germline V gene (reference sequence). This CDR3 has 14 amino acids. CDR3 amino acids: CAGSLGQGRGEQYF. Written as DNA, the CDR3 is TGTGCCGGCAGCTTGGGGCAGGGGAGGGGCGAGCAGTACTTC.

The genes are TRBV4-2 and TRBJ2-3; weak D call: TRBD2 (6 bases). Per germline, CDR1 LGHNA and CDR2 YNFKEQ. The CDR3 runs 16 residues. Trimming removed 1 base from V and 3 bases from J, with 14 bases in between. The CDR3 nucleotides are TGTGCCAGCAGCCAAGTGGCCTTCGCGGGGACAGATACGCAGTATTTT. Protein: CASSQVAFAGTDTQYF.

The gene calls are TRBV7-3 and TRBJ2-1; D is perhaps TRBD1 (6 bases). The CDR3 sequence is 13 residues long. V was pared by 3 bases and J by 7 bases, with 10 bases between. Looked up from germline, CDR1 is SGHTA and CDR2 is FQGTGA. CDR3 bases: TGTGCCAGCAGCTTTGGGGGCTCGAATGAGCAGTTCTTC. Translating it yields CASSFGGSNEQFF.

In this sample, this clone turned up once. CDR3 protein: CASELGGGTYEQYF. The CDR3 bases are TGCGCCAGCGAGCTCGGCGGGGGGACCTACGAGCAGTACTTC. This rearrangement joins TRBV5-1 to TRBJ2-7; TRBD2 matches at 8 bases. Germline-derived CDR1 and CDR2 are SGHRS and YFSETQ. J lost 2 bases, V lost 7 bases, and 8 bases had no gene match. This CDR3 is 14 amino acids long.

The rearrangement uses TRBV5-6 and TRBJ1-2, with TRBD1 as a possible D gene (6 bases). V lost 7 bases and J 1 base, leaving 20 bases between the germline ends. CDR1 and CDR2 (germline): SGHDT, YYEEEE. The CDR3 is 16 amino acids. The CDR3 coding sequence is TGTGCCAGCGCCAAGGACAGATTACCCCTTAACTATGGCTACACCTTC. This encodes CASAKDRLPLNYGYTF. Full variable domain (remainder filled in from reference TRBV5-6 and TRBJ1-2): DAGVTQSPTHLIKTRGQQVTLRCSPKSGHDTVSWYQQALGQGPQFIFQYYEEEERQRGNFPDRFSGHQFPNYSSELNVNALLLGDSALYLCASAKDRLPLNYGYTFGSGTRLTVV.

This clone was seen only once. This chain links TRBV18 with TRBJ1-5; 8 bases agree with TRBD1. Looked up from germline, CDR1 is KGHSH and CDR2 is LQKENI. The CDR3 spans 16 residues. The J segment lost 7 bases and the V segment lost 6 bases, leaving 14 bases of the junction unmatched. The CDR3 sequence is CASSPAGGERDQPQHF. CDR3 DNA sequence: TGTGCCAGCTCGCCTGCAGGGGGCGAGAGGGACCAGCCCCAGCATTTT. The variable domain in full, completed from reference TRBV18 and TRBJ1-5, reads NAGVMQNPRHLVRRRGQEARLRCSPMKGHSHVYWYRQLPEEGLKFMVYLQKENIIDESGMPKERFSAEFPKEGPSILRIQQVVRGDSAAYFCASSPAGGERDQPQHFGDGTRLSIL.

The chain joins TRBV4-2 to TRBJ1-5, with D hard to call. Germline CDR1 is LGHNA and CDR2 is YNFKEQ. Trimming removed 0 bases at V and 3 bases at J, with 9 bases between. The CDR3 runs 15 residues. The CDR3 DNA reads TGTGCCAGCAGCCAAGAAGCAGGTCCCAATCAGCCCCAGCATTTT. This codes for CASSQEAGPNQPQHF.

This chain joins TRBV18 and TRBJ2-5; tentative D call: TRBD1 (5 bases). V was cut by 3 bases and J by 2 bases, with 16 bases left in between. The CDR3 loop spans 16 amino acids. Germline CDR1 KGHSH, CDR2 LQKENI. CDR3 sequence: CASSPQGGLLQETQYF. The CDR3 DNA is TGTGCCAGCTCACCGCAGGGCGGCTTACTTCAAGAGACCCAGTACTTC.

This clone occurred once. The rearrangement links TRBV18 to TRBJ2-1, with D perhaps TRBD1 or TRBD2 (5 bases each). V lost 6 bases and J lost 10, with 19 bases in between. Germline CDR1 reads KGHSH; CDR2 reads LQKENI. The CDR3 consists of 14 residues. The CDR3 loop is CASSPIGDGREQFF. Written as DNA, the CDR3 is TGTGCCAGCTCTCCTATCGGGGACGGAAGGGAGCAGTTCTTC.

This clone has a single count. The J gene is TRBJ1-1, the V gene TRBV25-1, with D tentatively TRBD1 (6 bases). This CDR3 is 14 amino acids long. Between the trimmed V and J ends, which lost 7 bases and 0 bases, there was a span of 12 bases. Germline CDR1 reads MGHDK; CDR2 reads SYGVNS. CDR3 loop: CASTGTQMNTEAFF. CDR3 bases: TGTGCCAGCACGGGGACACAAATGAACACTGAAGCTTTCTTT.

The chain recombines TRBV5-1 with TRBJ2-2; the D is unclear. The CDR3 extends over 14 amino acids. V was trimmed by 4 bases and J by 5 bases, leaving 12 bases between them. Per germline, CDR1 SGHRS and CDR2 YFSETQ. Here the CDR3 reads CASSPGHVTGELFF. As DNA, the CDR3 is TGCGCCAGCAGCCCCGGTCACGTTACCGGGGAGCTGTTTTTT.